Shown below are 22 T cell receptor beta chains from a single sample sequenced in a study of T cells in Graves' hyperthyroidism and ophthalmopathy. TCR beta CDR3 region amplification was performed from RNA transcripts. Initially, a first-round RT-PCR of the TCR CDR3 employed the HTBI primer set. TCRdb itself ran the multiplex PCR reads through MiXCR, one entry per CDR3 protein. The table records around 340,000 distinct CDR3 sequences, roughly 17% of them present only once. The material sequenced was blood. All receptors come from a woman younger than 45 with Graves' hyperthyroidism that later progressed to Graves' ophthalmopathy.

This chain connects TRBV6-1 to TRBJ1-1; D may be TRBD1 (6 bases). This CDR3 region has 15 residues. Germline values: CDR1 MNHNS, CDR2 SASEGT. Trimming cost V 6 bases and J 3 bases, with 17 bases left between them. CDR3 DNA sequence: TGTGCCAGCAGAGGGGGAGGAACTGGGGACACTGAAGCTTTCTTT. Translating gives CASRGGGTGDTEAFF.

The table lists this clonotype with many counts. V and J are TRBV10-3 and TRBJ1-3; D may be TRBD1 (6 bases). CDR1 and CDR2 (germline): ENHRY, SYGVKD. This CDR3 spans 14 amino acids. Trimming cost V 3 bases and J 3 bases, with 9 bases left between them. The CDR3 spells CAISEAGVGNTIYF. The CDR3 DNA sequence: TGTGCCATCAGTGAAGCAGGGGTTGGAAACACCATATATTTT.

The chain is built from TRBV28 and TRBJ1-1; unclear D gene. CDR3 size: 12 residues. V dropped 7 bases and J dropped 1 base, with 7 bases sitting between them. Germline V gives CDR1 MDHEN, CDR2 SYDVKM. The CDR3, as DNA: TGTGCCAGCAAGGAGGGGAACACTGAAGCTTTCTTT. Translating it yields CASKEGNTEAFF.

This clonotype was found many times. This may come from a read error, since a much larger clone is one base off. The CDR3 region is CASGGPTATNEKLFF. DNA of the CDR3: TGTGCCAGCGGCGGACCAACTGCAACTAATGAAAAACTGTTTTTT. The chain carries TRBV7-9 and TRBJ1-4; D is uncertain. This CDR3 is built from 15 residues. Per the germline V gene, CDR1 is SEHNR and CDR2 is FQNEAQ (reference sequence). V was pared by 8 bases and J by 0 bases, with 13 bases between. Looking up the rest from reference TRBV7-9 and TRBJ1-4 gives the full variable domain: DTGVSQNPRHKITKRGQNVTFRCDPISEHNRLYWYRQTLGQGPEFLTYFQNEAQLEKSRLLSDRFSAERPKGSFSTLEIQRTEQGDSAMYLCASGGPTATNEKLFFGSGTQLSVL.

This clonotype has more than one count but fewer than ten. The rearrangement uses TRBV9 and TRBJ2-2; D is perhaps TRBD1 or TRBD2 (6 bases each). The CDR3 has 14 amino acids. The germline V and J ends were trimmed by 5 bases and 5 bases, with 13 bases remaining between them. Germline V gene lookup returns CDR1 SGDLS and CDR2 YYNGEE. CDR3 loop: CASRKGGLTGELFF. CDR3 sequence (DNA): TGTGCCAGCAGGAAAGGGGGGCTAACCGGGGAGCTGTTTTTT.

This clonotype was observed many times. The CDR3 region is CASGGVWGANYGYTF. The CDR3 DNA is TGTGCCAGCGGGGGCGTTTGGGGAGCTAACTATGGCTACACCTTC. V usage is TRBV27 and J usage is TRBJ1-2; D is possibly TRBD1 (6 bases). With 8 bases removed from V and 0 bases from J, the gap between germline ends came to 16 bases. Per the germline V gene, CDR1 is MNHEY and CDR2 is SMNVEV (reference sequence). The CDR3 runs 15 residues.

Regarding this clonotype: A much larger clonotype is one base distant, so this may be a read error. The chain joins TRBV27 to TRBJ2-7, with 9 bases matching TRBD2. The germline CDR1 and CDR2 sequences are MNHEY and SMNVEV (reference sequence). The CDR3 loop spans 16 amino acids. CDR3 loop: CASAGRIAGVPYEQYF. The CDR3 region has the DNA TGCGCTTCGGCGGGAAGAATAGCGGGGGTTCCCTACGAGCAGTACTTC.

This clonotype was seen at least ten times. The chain links TRBV29-1 to TRBJ2-5; 12 bases map to TRBD2. Germline values: CDR1 SQVTM, CDR2 ANQGSEA. After removal of 2 bases from V and 1 base from J, the junction contained 2 bases not matched to a gene. This CDR3 is 15 amino acids long. CDR3 amino acids: CSVETSGGPQETQYF. CDR3 bases: TGCAGCGTTGAAACTAGCGGGGGGCCCCAAGAGACCCAGTACTTC.

J is TRBJ1-5 and V is TRBV18; the D is unclear. Germline V gives CDR1 KGHSH, CDR2 LQKENI. The CDR3 has 15 residues. Trimming cost V 2 bases and J 6 bases, with 14 bases left between them. CDR3 DNA: TGTGCCAGCTCACCATCCGGCGGTCAAGGTCAGCCCCAGCATTTT. Amino acids: CASSPSGGQGQPQHF.

This clonotype was observed a few times. The chain is built from TRBV27 and TRBJ1-2; D gene unclear. CDR1 MNHEY and CDR2 SMNVEV come from the germline V gene (reference sequence). The V gene lost 1 base and the J gene lost 7 bases, with 13 bases spanning the gap. This CDR3 has 14 residues. This CDR3 reads CASSLFAGWGGYTF. CDR3 sequence (DNA): TGTGCCAGCAGTTTATTTGCGGGCTGGGGTGGCTACACCTTC.

This chain links TRBV5-4 with TRBJ2-5; 15 positions agree with TRBD2. J was trimmed by 5 bases and V by 3 bases; bases with no gene match: 8. Germline CDR1 and CDR2: SGHNT and YYREEE (reference sequence). This CDR3 contains 17 residues. The DNA for the CDR3 is TGTGCCAGCAGCTCCTGGTCCGGACTAGCGGGAGGGGAGACCCAGTACTTC. This translates into CASSSWSGLAGGETQYF.

This chain uses TRBV20-1 with TRBJ2-7; 8 bases align to TRBD2. V lost 0 bases and J lost 2; bases outside the gene matches: 6. CDR1 DFQATT and CDR2 SNEGSKA come from the germline V gene (reference sequence). CDR3 length equals 15 residues. CDR3 sequence reads: CSARDGRGEPYEQYF. As DNA, the CDR3 is TGCAGTGCTAGAGATGGGCGGGGGGAGCCCTACGAGCAGTACTTC.

The chain uses TRBV20-1 and TRBJ1-1; D perhaps matches TRBD1 (6 bases). V was trimmed by 3 bases and J by 1 base, leaving 18 bases between them. CDR1 and CDR2 (germline): DFQATT, SNEGSKA (reference sequence). This CDR3 has 16 amino acids. The CDR3 region is CSASVSGGAPNTEAFF. Written as DNA, the CDR3 is TGCAGTGCTAGCGTCTCGGGGGGCGCGCCGAACACTGAAGCTTTCTTT.

This clonotype has more than one count but fewer than ten. CDR3 coding DNA: TGTGCCAGCAGTTTAGCCCTCTCCATCCATTTT. Its protein product is CASSLALSIHF. V gene TRBV28 combines with J gene TRBJ1-5; D gene ambiguous. The germline V and J ends were trimmed by 2 bases and 16 bases, with 12 bases remaining between them. The V gene's germline CDR1 is MDHEN and CDR2 SYDVKM. The CDR3 consists of 11 residues. Looking up the rest from reference TRBV28 and TRBJ1-5 gives the full variable domain: DVKVTQSSRYLVKRTGEKVFLECVQDMDHENMFWYRQDPGLGLRLIYFSYDVKMKEKGDIPEGYSVSREKKERFSLILESASTNQTSMYLCASSLALSIHFGDGTRLSIL.

The gene calls are TRBV7-2 and TRBJ1-1; the D gene is possibly TRBD1 (6 bases). The CDR3 sequence is 14 residues long. Germline V gene lookup returns CDR1 SGHTA and CDR2 FQGNSA. V was shortened by 5 bases and J by 3 bases, with 13 bases between the two germline ends. DNA for the CDR3: TGTGCCAGCAGCGTACGGGACACCTACACTGAAGCTTTCTTT. Translation: CASSVRDTYTEAFF.

In this sample, this clonotype turned up a few times. The chain is built from TRBV19 and TRBJ2-7; 8 bases align to TRBD1. The CDR3 sequence is 15 residues long. Germline V gives CDR1 LNHDA, CDR2 SQIVND (reference sequence). The V gene end was trimmed by 5 bases and the J gene end by 3 bases; junction bases not matched to a gene: 9. The CDR3 nucleotides are TGTGCCAGTAGTCACGAAGGACAGGGTTTCTACGAGCAGTACTTC. Residues: CASSHEGQGFYEQYF.

The CDR3 is CASTSSWAAGSYNEQFF. The CDR3 region has the DNA TGTGCCAGCACTTCCTCGTGGGCAGCGGGTTCTTACAATGAGCAGTTCTTC. The rearrangement uses TRBV6-5 and TRBJ2-1; a possible D gene is TRBD2 (6 bases). Deletions cut 7 bases from V and 4 bases from J, with 23 bases between. The length of the CDR3 is 17 residues. Germline CDR1 and CDR2: MNHEY and SVGAGI.

This clonotype was detected many times. The gene calls are TRBV25-1 and TRBJ1-1; 12 nucleotides line up with TRBD1. The V segment lost 3 bases and the J segment 10 bases; nucleotides outside the gene matches: 9. CDR3 length: 15 residues. The germline V gene has CDR1 MGHDK and CDR2 SYGVNS. CDR3 sequence (DNA): TGTGCCAGCAGTGACGAACGGGACAGGGGGCATGTAGCTTTCTTT. It translates to CASSDERDRGHVAFF.

This clonotype was counted many times. The rearrangement links TRBV5-6 to TRBJ1-1, with unresolved D. Germline assignment: CDR1 SGHDT and CDR2 YYEEEE. The V end lost 0 bases, the J end lost 1 base, and 10 bases lay between the germline ends. There are 15 residues in the CDR3. Here the CDR3 reads CASSLVGVRNTEAFF. CDR3 DNA sequence: TGTGCCAGCAGCTTGGTCGGCGTCAGGAACACTGAAGCTTTCTTT.

This clonotype has only one observation. At one end the junction does not follow the germline gene, possibly because of a read error. This chain uses TRBV5-1 with TRBJ2-5; D is perhaps TRBD2 (5 bases). This CDR3 has 15 residues. Germline-derived CDR1 and CDR2 are SGHRS and YFSETQ. CDR3 residues: CASSLRTDFGETQYF. For the CDR3, the DNA is TGTGCCAGCAGCTTGAGGACGGACTTTGGGGAGACCCAGTACTTC.

This chain links TRBV5-1 with TRBJ2-3, with 9 bases lining up with TRBD2. The J segment lost 0 bases and the V segment lost 0 bases, leaving 17 bases of the junction unmatched. The germline V gene has CDR1 SGHRS and CDR2 YFSETQ. The length of the CDR3 is 21 residues. CDR3 DNA sequence: TGCGCCAGCAGCTTGGCCCGTGCACTAGCGGGCATGAGTACTAGCACAGATACGCAGTATTTT. This gives the protein CASSLARALAGMSTSTDTQYF.

Only one count was recorded for this clonotype. This chain joins TRBV18 and TRBJ1-6; 7 bases are shared with TRBD1. V was clipped by 2 bases and J by 10 bases; unmatched bases: 5. Germline CDR1 is KGHSH and CDR2 is LQKENI. The CDR3 contains 14 residues. CDR3 DNA sequence: TGTGCCAGCTCACCAGACAGGGTTGGATCACCCCTCCACTTT. Translated, it gives CASSPDRVGSPLHF.